Presented here are 19 T cell receptor beta chains from one specimen sequenced in a study of T cell repertoires in cytomegalovirus infection. TCRdb independently ran MiXCR on the reads; one entry per CDR3 protein. Of around 710,000 distinct CDR3 sequences listed, approximately 32% are singletons. The antigens of these receptors remain unknown. The material was cultured CD8+ T cells from PBMCs, obtained from culture after CMV antigen stimulation. These TCRs come from a human donor in good health (CMV status not recorded). Some clones in this sample may be carry-over from other donors' samples.

This chain uses TRBV5-1 with TRBJ2-1, with 9 positions matching TRBD2. The germline CDR1 and CDR2 sequences are SGHRS and YFSETQ. This CDR3 is 15 amino acids long. With V trimmed by 6 bases and J by 8 bases, 12 bases remained unmatched. The CDR3 protein is CASMGGRAGGDEQFF. CDR3 DNA: TGCGCCAGCATGGGCGGACGAGCGGGGGGCGATGAGCAGTTCTTC.

This clonotype was seen a handful of times. The rearrangement joins TRBV27 to TRBJ1-2; D remains unclear. Germline V gene data show CDR1 as MNHEY and CDR2 as SMNVEV (reference sequence). The CDR3 runs to 13 residues. Trimming pared 5 bases from V and 8 bases from J, leaving 15 bases between. CDR3 nucleotides: TGTGCCAGCAGTCCCTCGTCAGGCTGGGGCTACACCTTC. Amino acids: CASSPSSGWGYTF.

This clonotype showed up just a few times. The J gene is TRBJ2-7, the V gene TRBV7-7; 7 bases are a match to TRBD2. Germline V CDR1 and CDR2: SSHAT, FNYEAQ (reference sequence). CDR3 length: 15 amino acids. CDR3 in amino acids: CADILRDYNSYEQYF. In DNA, the CDR3 is TGTGCTGACATCCTCCGGGACTACAACTCCTACGAGCAGTACTTC.

This clonotype has just a few counts. This chain uses TRBV5-4 with TRBJ2-1; 9 positions agree with TRBD2. Germline V gives CDR1 SGHNT, CDR2 YYREEE (reference sequence). V dropped 3 bases and J dropped 10; count of bases not matched to a gene: 14. This CDR3 spans 16 amino acids. CDR3 in DNA: TGTGCCAGCAGCTCGTCCGCGCTAGCGGGGCTGGGGGAGCAGTTCTTC. As protein: CASSSSALAGLGEQFF.

This sequence joins TRBV7-9 and TRBJ1-1, with D possibly being TRBD1 (5 bases). The germline V gene encodes CDR1 SEHNR and CDR2 FQNEAQ (reference sequence). The CDR3 sequence is 15 residues long. V lost 4 bases, J lost 0 bases, and 12 bases lay in between. The CDR3 sequence: CASSSTTVMNTEAFF. Here the CDR3 DNA reads TGTGCCAGCAGCTCGACGACAGTTATGAACACTGAAGCTTTCTTT.

This clonotype was detected ten times or more. V gene TRBV7-8 combines with J gene TRBJ2-7, with 10 bases lining up with TRBD2. Germline V gene data show CDR1 as SGHVS and CDR2 as FQNEAQ. This CDR3 comprises 17 residues. V lost 1 base to trimming and J lost 1 base; unmatched junction nucleotides: 7. CDR3 nucleotide sequence: TGTGCCAGCAGCTTAGTTAGTAGCGGGGGGCATTCCTACGAGCAGTACGTC. This codes for CASSLVSSGGHSYEQYV.

This chain uses TRBV7-9 with TRBJ2-1; D remains unclear. The germline CDR1 and CDR2 sequences are SEHNR and FQNEAQ (reference sequence). V was trimmed by 3 bases and J by 7 bases, leaving 10 bases between them. The CDR3 has 13 amino acids. For the CDR3, the DNA is TGTGCCAGCAGCTTCCCAGGAACTAATGAGCAGTTCTTC. Translated: CASSFPGTNEQFF.

The chain links TRBV14 to TRBJ2-2; D is ambiguous. This CDR3 is built from 21 residues. V dropped 0 bases and J dropped 7 bases, with 30 bases sitting between them. Germline V gene data show CDR1 as SGHDN and CDR2 as FVKESK. The CDR3 nucleotides are TGTGCCAGCAGCCAAGAATTTACTGAGTCTCTACGCCAGCAAAAAGACGGGGAGCTGTTTTTT. This sequence encodes CASSQEFTESLRQQKDGELFF. The entire variable domain, with the rest obtained from reference TRBV14 and TRBJ2-2, is as follows: EAGVTQFPSHSVIEKGQTVTLRCDPISGHDNLYWYRRVMGKEIKFLLHFVKESKQDESGMPNNRFLAERTGGTYSTLKVQPAELEDSGVYFCASSQEFTESLRQQKDGELFFGEGSRLTVL.

The J gene is TRBJ2-2, the V gene TRBV28, with D hard to call. The germline gives CDR1 MDHEN, CDR2 SYDVKM. The CDR3 has 18 amino acids. V gave up 3 bases and J gave up 4 bases, with 21 bases separating them. The CDR3 is CASSFSLDILRGTGELFF. For the CDR3, the DNA is TGTGCCAGCAGTTTTTCCCTTGACATCTTGCGTGGCACCGGGGAGCTGTTTTTT.

The chain uses TRBV29-1 and TRBJ1-1; 7 nucleotides align to TRBD1. V gave up 0 bases and J gave up 6 bases; unmatched junction bases: 13. Germline CDR1 and CDR2: SQVTM and ANQGSEA. The CDR3 spans 16 residues. CDR3 sequence (DNA): TGCAGCGTTGAAGATCTTGAGGGGGCTCGAGTGGCTGAAGCTTTCTTT. Translation: CSVEDLEGARVAEAFF.

The chain joins TRBV5-6 to TRBJ1-2; no clear D gene. This CDR3 has 14 amino acids. V lost 7 bases to trimming and J lost 2 bases, with 15 bases between them. Germline assignment: CDR1 SGHDT and CDR2 YYEEEE. CDR3: CASRQRIRNYGYTF. DNA of the CDR3: TGTGCCAGCCGGCAGAGGATAAGAAACTATGGCTACACCTTC.

DNA for the CDR3: TGTGCCAGCCTTCCTCAGACAGGGGGATTCGGCTACACCTTC. It specifies CASLPQTGGFGYTF. The chain is built from TRBV5-6 and TRBJ1-2, with 9 bases that match TRBD1. The J segment lost 8 bases and the V segment lost 7 bases, leaving 12 bases of the junction unmatched. Germline V gives CDR1 SGHDT, CDR2 YYEEEE. CDR3 length: 14 amino acids.

The table lists this clonotype with many counts. The chain has TRBV7-9 and TRBJ2-3; 12 positions agree with TRBD2. Germline-derived CDR1 and CDR2 are SEHNR and FQNEAQ (reference sequence). This CDR3 has 17 residues. V dropped 5 bases and J dropped 6; count of bases not matched to a gene: 12. CDR3 nucleotides: TGTGCCAGCAGCCCCGATCTAGCGGGGGGGCGAAGGGATACGCAGTATTTT. Translation gives CASSPDLAGGRRDTQYF.

J is TRBJ2-2 and V is TRBV12-3 or TRBV12-4; a possible D gene is TRBD1 (5 bases). Trimming took off 6 bases at V and 2 bases at J, with 13 bases between the two ends. CDR3 length: 15 amino acids. CDR3 nucleotide sequence: TGTGCCAGCAGACCCCGACAGTTTAACACCGGGGAGCTGTTTTTT. Amino acids: CASRPRQFNTGELFF.

The rearrangement links TRBV6-6 to TRBJ2-7; 7 nucleotides match TRBD2. Germline lookup yields CDR1 MNHNY and CDR2 SVGAGI (reference sequence). The trim removed 11 bases at V and 3 bases at J, leaving 7 bases unmatched. The CDR3 spans 12 residues. The CDR3 loop is CAAWGGNYEQYV. The DNA for the CDR3 is TGTGCCGCCTGGGGGGGAAACTACGAGCAGTACGTC.

The table lists this clonotype with a few counts. This chain joins TRBV7-8 and TRBJ1-6, with D unresolved. The germline gives CDR1 SGHVS, CDR2 FQNEAQ. V lost 5 bases and J 4 bases, leaving 6 bases between the germline ends. This CDR3 is built from 13 residues. CDR3 region: CASSRPYNSPLHF. The CDR3, as DNA: TGTGCCAGCAGCCGCCCGTATAATTCACCCCTCCACTTT.

This chain connects TRBV7-9 to TRBJ2-6; the match to TRBD1 covers 7 bases. The CDR3 totals 17 residues. Looked up from germline, CDR1 is SEHNR and CDR2 is FQNEAQ (reference sequence). The CDR3 spells CASMSTGFYSGANVLTF. The CDR3 nucleotides are TGTGCGTCAATGTCGACAGGGTTCTACTCTGGGGCCAACGTCCTGACTTTC. The variable domain in full, with the rest retrieved from reference TRBV7-9 and TRBJ2-6, is DTGVSQNPRHKITKRGQNVTFRCDPISEHNRLYWYRQTLGQGPEFLTYFQNEAQLEKSRLLSDRFSAERPKGSFSTLEIQRTEQGDSAMYLCASMSTGFYSGANVLTFGAGSRLTVL.

In its sample, this clonotype was seen a few times. The chain is built from TRBV28 and TRBJ1-2, with 7 nucleotides matching TRBD1. CDR1 and CDR2 from the germline V gene are MDHEN and SYDVKM. V lost 6 bases and J lost 3; bases outside the gene matches: 10. CDR3 length equals 15 residues. CDR3 sequence (DNA): TGTGCCAGCAGATTAAAGACAGGGACGTACTATGGCTACACCTTC. The encoded protein is CASRLKTGTYYGYTF.

Details on this clonotype: A read error may be the cause here, since a much bigger clone is one base away. V usage is TRBV6-2 or TRBV6-3 and J usage is TRBJ2-1; D unclear. Trimming left V 10 bases short and J 6 bases short, with 10 bases between. CDR3 size: 11 residues. The germline CDR1 and CDR2 sequences are MNHEY and SVGEGT. CDR3 sequence reads: CANKDPNEQFF. As DNA, the CDR3 is TGTGCCAACAAGGATCCCAATGAGCAGTTCTTC.